A single sample gave rise to the 10 T cell receptor beta chains below, sequenced in a study of CD8 T cells in ankylosing spondylitis. Notes on the study in general: Characteristic of ankylosing spondylitis blood, it appeared, was a TCR beta motif comprising about eight highly homologous variants.

These receptors lack a known antigen. One entry per CDR3 protein results from TCRdb running MiXCR on the 5' RACE reads. The sample carries around 140,000 distinct CDR3 sequences, about 15% recorded once. Sequencing used blood, either unsorted or a sorted T cell fraction (not recorded which). Every receptor here comes from a male donor with ankylosing spondylitis.

This sequence joins TRBV3-1 and TRBJ2-5; 10 bases are a match to TRBD1. Germline V lookup: CDR1 LGHDT, CDR2 YNNKEL (reference sequence). This CDR3 has 19 residues. The junction had 19 bases not matched to a gene; V was cut back by 4 bases and J by 5 bases. The CDR3 nucleotides read TGTGCCAGCAGCCCCCTTGGGGACAGGGGTTTTGAATTTATGGAGACCCAGTACTTC. It encodes CASSPLGDRGFEFMETQYF.

This clonotype came up once. The chain joins TRBV6-4 to TRBJ1-1; D is perhaps TRBD1 (6 bases). The V end lost 6 bases, the J end lost 4 bases, and 12 bases lay between the germline ends. CDR1 is MRHNA, CDR2 SNTAGT, per germline. The CDR3 consists of 13 residues. This chain's CDR3 is CASRLDSSTEAFF. The CDR3 DNA is TGTGCCAGCAGATTGGACAGCTCCACTGAAGCTTTCTTT.

This clonotype was seen a handful of times. The rearrangement links TRBV29-1 to TRBJ2-7; D is undetermined. This CDR3 region has 14 residues. CDR1 and CDR2 (germline): SQVTM, ANQGSEA. V lost 7 bases to trimming and J lost 2 bases, with 18 bases between them. This CDR3 is CSAPCDRSPYEQYF. CDR3 in DNA: TGCAGCGCCCCCTGCGACCGGAGCCCCTACGAGCAGTACTTC.

The CDR3 DNA sequence: TGTGCCAGTATCGGGGGGCAGGCCAGCAATCAGCCCCAGCATTTT. Protein sequence: CASIGGQASNQPQHF. The chain is built from TRBV19 and TRBJ1-5, with D possibly being TRBD1 (6 bases). The CDR3 has 15 amino acids. V lost 7 bases, J lost 1 base, and 14 bases lay in between. Germline loops: CDR1 LNHDA, CDR2 SQIVND (reference sequence).

The table lists this clonotype with a few counts. The CDR3 nucleotides are TGTGCCAGCAGCCTTCCGACTAGCCCCTACAATGAGCAGTTCTTC. Translation: CASSLPTSPYNEQFF. This chain connects TRBV9 to TRBJ2-1; TRBD2 agrees at 7 bases. The CDR3 covers 15 residues. Per the germline V gene, CDR1 is SGDLS and CDR2 is YYNGEE. V was pared by 4 bases and J by 2 bases, with 6 bases of the junction left unmatched. The full variable domain, in which reference TRBV9 and TRBJ2-1 provide the parts outside the CDR3, is DSGVTQTPKHLITATGQRVTLRCSPRSGDLSVYWYQQSLDQGLQFLIQYYNGEERAKGNILERFSAQQFPDLHSELNLSSLELGDSALYFCASSLPTSPYNEQFFGPGTRLTVL.

This sequence joins TRBV5-1 and TRBJ2-7, with TRBD1 identical over 7 bases. V trimming: 8 bases; J trimming: 0 bases; junction bases outside the gene matches: 2. This CDR3 is 12 amino acids long. From germline, CDR1 is SGHRS and CDR2 YFSETQ. The CDR3 nucleotides are TGCGCCAGTTGGGACAGCTCCTACGAGCAGTACTTC. Amino acids: CASWDSSYEQYF.

The CDR3 region is CASSQSRRPDTQYF. CDR3 nucleotide sequence: TGCGCCAGCAGTCAATCTCGCAGGCCAGATACGCAGTATTTT. This chain uses TRBV23-1 with TRBJ2-3; D not resolved. TRBV23-1 counts as an open reading frame of uncertain function. Trimming cost V 0 bases and J 4 bases, with 8 bases left between them. CDR3 size: 14 residues.

The J gene is TRBJ2-7, the V gene TRBV7-9; D possibly matches TRBD1 or TRBD2 (5 bases each). CDR1 and CDR2 (germline): SEHNR, FQNEAQ (reference sequence). Deletions cut 3 bases from V and 4 bases from J, with 10 bases between. The CDR3 extends over 13 amino acids. The DNA of the CDR3 is TGTGCCAGCAGCTTGGGACCAGGGTACGAGCAGTACTTC. Its protein is CASSLGPGYEQYF.

This clonotype was seen a few times. This chain links TRBV29-1 with TRBJ2-7; 9 bases are shared with TRBD1. Trimming cost V 6 bases and J 6 bases; bases outside gene matches: 9. The CDR3 is 13 amino acids. Germline CDR1 SQVTM, CDR2 ANQGSEA. In nucleotides, the CDR3 is TGCAGCGTCTCGACAGGGGGGAGAGTCGAGCAGTACTTC. It encodes CSVSTGGRVEQYF.

This clonotype was observed a few times. The chain links TRBV3-1 to TRBJ2-5; D unresolved. Germline V gives CDR1 LGHDT, CDR2 YNNKEL (reference sequence). The germline V and J ends were trimmed by 1 base and 3 bases, with 9 bases remaining between them. The CDR3 has 14 amino acids. The CDR3 DNA follows: TGTGCCAGCAGCCAAGTGAATCTGGAAGAGACCCAGTACTTC. This encodes CASSQVNLEETQYF.